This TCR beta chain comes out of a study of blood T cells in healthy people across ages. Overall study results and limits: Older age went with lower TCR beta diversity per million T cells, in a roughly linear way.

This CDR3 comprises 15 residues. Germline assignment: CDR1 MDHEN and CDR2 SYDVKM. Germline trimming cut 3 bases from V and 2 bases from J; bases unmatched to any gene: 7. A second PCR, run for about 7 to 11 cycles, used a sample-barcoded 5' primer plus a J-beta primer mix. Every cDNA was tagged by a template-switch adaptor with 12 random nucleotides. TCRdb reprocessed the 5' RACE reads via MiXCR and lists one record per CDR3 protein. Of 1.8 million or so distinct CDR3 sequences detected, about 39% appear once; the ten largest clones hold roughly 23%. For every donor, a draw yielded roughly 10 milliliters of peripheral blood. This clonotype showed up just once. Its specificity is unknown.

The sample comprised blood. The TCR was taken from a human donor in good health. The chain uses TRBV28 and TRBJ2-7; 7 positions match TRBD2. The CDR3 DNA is TGTGCCAGCAGTTTCCGGACTAGACTAGCCTACGAGCAGTACTTC. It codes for CASSFRTRLAYEQYF.